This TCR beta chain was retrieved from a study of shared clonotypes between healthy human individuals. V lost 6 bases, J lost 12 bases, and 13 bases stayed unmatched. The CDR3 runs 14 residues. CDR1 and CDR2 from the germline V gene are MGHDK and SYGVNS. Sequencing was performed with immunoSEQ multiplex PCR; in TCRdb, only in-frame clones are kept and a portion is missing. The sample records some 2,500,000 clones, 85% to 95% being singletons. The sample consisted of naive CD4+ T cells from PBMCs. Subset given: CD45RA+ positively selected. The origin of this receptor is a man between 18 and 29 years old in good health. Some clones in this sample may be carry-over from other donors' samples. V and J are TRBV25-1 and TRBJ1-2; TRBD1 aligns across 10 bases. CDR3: CASSKAGTGAHHTF. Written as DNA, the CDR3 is TGTGCCAGCAGCAAGGCCGGGACAGGGGCTCATCACACCTTC.